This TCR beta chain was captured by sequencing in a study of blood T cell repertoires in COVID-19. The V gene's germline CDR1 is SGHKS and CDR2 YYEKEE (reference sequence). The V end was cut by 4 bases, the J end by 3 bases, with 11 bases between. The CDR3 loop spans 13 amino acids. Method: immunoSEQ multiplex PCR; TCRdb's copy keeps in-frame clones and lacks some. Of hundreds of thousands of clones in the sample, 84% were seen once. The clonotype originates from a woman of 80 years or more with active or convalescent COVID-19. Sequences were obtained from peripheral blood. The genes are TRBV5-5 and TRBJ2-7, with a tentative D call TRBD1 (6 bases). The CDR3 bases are TGTGCCAGCAGCCTCGGACAGTTCTACGAGCAGTACTTC. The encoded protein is CASSLGQFYEQYF.